A selection of T cell receptor beta chains follows, all from one sample in a study of T-cell reconstitution after alpha-beta-depleted transplantation in children. Each CDR3 protein is one row after TCRdb ran MiXCR on the PCR reads. In the table there are about 98,000 distinct CDR3 sequences, roughly 6% of which are singletons. The source was PBMCs, mostly from graft donor cells, collected 60 days after TCRalphabeta/CD19-depleted stem cell transplant. The receptor source for this set is a female patient between 2 and 10 years old who had a stem cell transplant for Fanconi anemia, so the T cells may come from the graft donor. The CDR3 runs from the conserved cysteine through the conserved F or W. A D gene is named only where the DNA matches it firmly. Some rows have no size entry. The others give once, few or many, or a class for an expanded clone.

clone_size | cdr3_length | j_call | d_call | v_call | cdr3_aa | cdr3_nt
- | 14 | TRBJ2-2 | TRBD1 | TRBV5-6 | CASSLKTRGRELFF | TGTGCCAGCAGCTTGAAGACGAGGGGGCGGGAGCTGTTTTTT
few | 15 | TRBJ2-7 | - | TRBV23-1 | CASSQSTGPTYEQYF | TGCGCCAGCAGTCAATCGACAGGTCCCACCTACGAGCAGTACTTC
- | 13 | TRBJ1-2 | TRBD1 | TRBV20-1 | CSARRGQGYGYTF | TGCAGTGCTAGAAGGGGACAGGGGTATGGCTACACCTTC
- | 15 | TRBJ2-3 | - | TRBV5-1 | CASGLWGPSTDTQYF | TGCGCCAGCGGCCTTTGGGGACCTAGCACAGATACGCAGTATTTT
- | 12 | TRBJ2-7 | - | TRBV25-1 | CASSVVSYEQYF | TGTGCCAGCAGTGTCGTCTCCTACGAGCAGTACTTC
many | 14 | TRBJ2-3 | TRBD1 | TRBV28 | CASSETGEADTQYF | TGTGCCAGCAGTGAGACAGGGGAAGCTGATACGCAGTATTTT
- | 14 | TRBJ1-4 | TRBD1 | TRBV7-2 | CASSSTGGAGKLFF | TGTGCCAGCAGCTCGACAGGGGGCGCAGGAAAACTGTTTTTT
few | 13 | TRBJ2-5 | - | TRBV29-1 | CSGGTALEETQYF | TGCAGCGGCGGGACAGCCCTGGAAGAGACCCAGTACTTC
many | 13 | TRBJ2-1 | - | TRBV28 | CASSLDGYNEQFF | TGTGCCAGCAGTTTGGACGGTTACAATGAGCAGTTCTTC
many | 16 | TRBJ2-7 | TRBD1 | TRBV12-3/TRBV12-4 | CASSFTFRDRRDEQYF | TGTGCCAGCAGTTTCACTTTTAGGGACAGGAGAGACGAGCAGTACTTC
few | 18 | TRBJ2-2 | TRBD1 | TRBV9 | CASSVSSLGQGNTGELFF | TGTGCCAGCAGCGTATCTTCTTTGGGACAGGGCAACACCGGGGAGCTGTTTTTT
- | 13 | TRBJ1-4 | TRBD1 | TRBV5-1 | CASRFQQGEKLFF | TGCGCCAGCAGGTTTCAACAGGGGGAGAAACTGTTTTTT
many | 16 | TRBJ2-1 | TRBD2 | TRBV12-3/TRBV12-4 | CASSLGPGLAYNEQFF | TGTGCCAGCAGTTTAGGGCCGGGACTAGCGTACAATGAGCAGTTCTTC
many | 12 | TRBJ1-4 | - | TRBV3-1 | CASSQEDEKLFF | TGTGCCAGCAGCCAAGAAGATGAAAAACTGTTTTTT
many | 13 | TRBJ2-1 | - | TRBV10-2 | CASVGRTYNEQFF | TGCGCCAGCGTGGGACGAACCTACAATGAGCAGTTCTTC
many | 15 | TRBJ2-3 | - | TRBV21-1 | CASSRQGRNTDTQYF | TGTGCCAGCAGCAGACAGGGAAGGAACACAGATACGCAGTATTTT
few | 15 | TRBJ2-3 | - | TRBV7-9 | CASSSGGVGTDTQYF | TGTGCCAGCAGCTCGGGCGGGGTGGGCACAGATACGCAGTATTTT
many | 15 | TRBJ2-1 | TRBD1 | TRBV29-1 | CSVVGDRSSYNEQFF | TGCAGCGTTGTAGGGGACAGGAGCTCCTACAATGAGCAGTTCTTC
many | 15 | TRBJ2-4 | - | TRBV30 | CAWSATGLAKNIQYF | TGTGCCTGGAGTGCGACAGGCTTAGCCAAAAACATTCAGTACTTC
- | 12 | TRBJ2-6 | - | TRBV30 | CAWVSGANVLTF | TGTGCCTGGGTCTCTGGGGCCAACGTCCTGACTTTC